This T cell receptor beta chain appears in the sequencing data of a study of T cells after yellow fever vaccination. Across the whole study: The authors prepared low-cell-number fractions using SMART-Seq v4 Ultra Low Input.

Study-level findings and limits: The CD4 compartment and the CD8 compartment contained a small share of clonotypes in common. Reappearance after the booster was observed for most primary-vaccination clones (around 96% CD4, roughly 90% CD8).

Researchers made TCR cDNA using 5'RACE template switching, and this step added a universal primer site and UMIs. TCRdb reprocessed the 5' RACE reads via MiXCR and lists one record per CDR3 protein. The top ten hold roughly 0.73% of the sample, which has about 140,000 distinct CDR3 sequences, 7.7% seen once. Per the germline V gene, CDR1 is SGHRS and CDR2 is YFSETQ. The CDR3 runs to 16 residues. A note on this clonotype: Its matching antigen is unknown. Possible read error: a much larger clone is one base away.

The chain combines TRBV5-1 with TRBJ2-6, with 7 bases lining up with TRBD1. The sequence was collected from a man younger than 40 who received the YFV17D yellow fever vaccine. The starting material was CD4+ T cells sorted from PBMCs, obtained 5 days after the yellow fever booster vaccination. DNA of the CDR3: TGCGCCCGCAGCCCCAGGGGGAGCTCTGGGGCCAACGTCCTGACTTTC. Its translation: CARSPRGSSGANVLTF.